There are many counts of the clone carrying this T cell receptor beta chain. Antigen: not known. This specimen comes from a study of blood T cells in healthy people across ages. Primers used in a second PCR of about 6 to 11 cycles were a sample-barcoded 5' primer and a J-beta primer mix. TCRdb recomputed calls from the 5' RACE reads with MiXCR, one row per CDR3 protein. The sample shows about 1.6 million distinct CDR3 sequences, around 36% of them seen only once. Study-wide points: One million T cells yielded diversity estimates that were considered underestimates. Whereas aged donors had fewer naive CD4+ cells, long-lived donors had more of them and higher diversity.

Per the germline V gene, CDR1 is SGHTA and CDR2 is FQGNSA. Trimming took 6 bases from V and 3 from J, leaving 12 bases between them. The CDR3 consists of 13 residues. Material for sequencing was blood. The TCR was taken from a woman younger than 45 in good health. This sequence joins TRBV7-2 and TRBJ2-7; no reliable D call. The CDR3 sequence is CASSSRAHYEQYF. DNA for the CDR3: TGTGCCAGCAGTTCCCGGGCCCACTACGAGCAGTACTTC.